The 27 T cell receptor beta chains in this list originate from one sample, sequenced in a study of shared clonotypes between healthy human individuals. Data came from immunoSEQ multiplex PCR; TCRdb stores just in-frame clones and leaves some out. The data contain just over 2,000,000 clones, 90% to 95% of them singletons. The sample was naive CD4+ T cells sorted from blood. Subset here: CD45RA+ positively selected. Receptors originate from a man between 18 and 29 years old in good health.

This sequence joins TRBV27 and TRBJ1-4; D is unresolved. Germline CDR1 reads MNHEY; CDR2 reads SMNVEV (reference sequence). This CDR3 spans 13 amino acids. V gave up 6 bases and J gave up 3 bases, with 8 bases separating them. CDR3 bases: TGTGCCAGCAGGGGGATCTCTAATGAAAAACTGTTTTTT. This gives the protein CASRGISNEKLFF.

CDR3 residues: CASSPSGDFTYEQYF. The CDR3 DNA is TGTGCCAGCAGTCCCTCTGGGGACTTTACCTACGAGCAGTACTTC. The chain recombines TRBV6-5 with TRBJ2-7; D might be TRBD2 (6 bases). Trimming stripped 5 bases from V and 2 bases from J, with 16 bases between. This CDR3 comprises 15 residues. The V gene's germline CDR1 is MNHEY and CDR2 SVGAGI.

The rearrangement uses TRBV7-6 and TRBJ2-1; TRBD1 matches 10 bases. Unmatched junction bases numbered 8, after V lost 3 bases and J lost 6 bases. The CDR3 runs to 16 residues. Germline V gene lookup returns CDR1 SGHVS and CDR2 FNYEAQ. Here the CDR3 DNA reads TGTGCCAGCAGCTTGGCCGGGACAGGGGTTTCCAATGAGCAGTTCTTC. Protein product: CASSLAGTGVSNEQFF.

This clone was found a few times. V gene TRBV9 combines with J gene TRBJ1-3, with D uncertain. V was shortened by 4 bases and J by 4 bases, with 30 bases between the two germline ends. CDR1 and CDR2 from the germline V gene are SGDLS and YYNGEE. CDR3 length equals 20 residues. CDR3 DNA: TGTGCCAGCAGCCAAGTTCATGTCTCGGACCGAAGGGCGACAGGAAACACCATATATTTT. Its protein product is CASSQVHVSDRRATGNTIYF.

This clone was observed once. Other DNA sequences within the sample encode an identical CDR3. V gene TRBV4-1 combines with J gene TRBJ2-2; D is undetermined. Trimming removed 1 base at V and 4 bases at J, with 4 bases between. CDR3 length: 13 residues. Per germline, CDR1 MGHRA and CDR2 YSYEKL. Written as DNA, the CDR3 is TGCGCCAGCAGCCAAGGGGGCACCGGGGAGCTGTTTTTT. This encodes CASSQGGTGELFF.

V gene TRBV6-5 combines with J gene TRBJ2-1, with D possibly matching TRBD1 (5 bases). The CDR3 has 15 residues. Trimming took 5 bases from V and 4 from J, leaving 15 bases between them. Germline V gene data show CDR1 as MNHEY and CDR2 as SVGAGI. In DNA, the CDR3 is TGTGCCAGCAGTCAACAGGACCTGGGGTACAATGAGCAGTTCTTC. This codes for CASSQQDLGYNEQFF.

In DNA form, the CDR3 reads TGCAGCGTTGCTCATGGCGGGGAGCTGTTTTTT. Translated: CSVAHGGELFF. The genes are TRBV29-1 and TRBJ2-2, with D uncertain. V shed 4 bases and J shed 7 bases, with 7 bases lying between them. Germline lookup yields CDR1 SQVTM and CDR2 ANQGSEA. The CDR3 loop spans 11 amino acids.

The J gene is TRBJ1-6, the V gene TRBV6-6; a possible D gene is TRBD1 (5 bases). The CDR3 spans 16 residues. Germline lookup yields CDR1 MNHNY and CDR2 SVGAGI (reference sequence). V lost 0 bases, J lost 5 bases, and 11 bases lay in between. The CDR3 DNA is TGTGCCAGCAGTTACTCGGCCGGGGACCATAATTCACCCCTCCACTTT. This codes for CASSYSAGDHNSPLHF.

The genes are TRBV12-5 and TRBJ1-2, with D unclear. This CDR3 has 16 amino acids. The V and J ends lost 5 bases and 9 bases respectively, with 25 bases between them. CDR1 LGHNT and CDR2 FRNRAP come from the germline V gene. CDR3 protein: CASGLIKARKEKSYTF. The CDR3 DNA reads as TGTGCTAGTGGTCTAATCAAAGCGAGGAAAGAGAAGAGCTACACCTTC.

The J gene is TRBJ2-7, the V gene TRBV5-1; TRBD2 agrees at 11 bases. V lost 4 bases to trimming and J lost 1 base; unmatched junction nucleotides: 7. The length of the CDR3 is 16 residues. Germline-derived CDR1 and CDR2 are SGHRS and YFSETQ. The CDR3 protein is CASSPGGTSGSYEQYF. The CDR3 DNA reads TGCGCCAGCAGCCCGGGAGGGACTAGCGGATCCTACGAGCAGTACTTC.

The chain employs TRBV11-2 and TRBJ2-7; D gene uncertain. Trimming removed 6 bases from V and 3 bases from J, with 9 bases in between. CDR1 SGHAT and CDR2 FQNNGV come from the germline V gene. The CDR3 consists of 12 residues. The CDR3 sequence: CASRQEFYEQYF. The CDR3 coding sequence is TGTGCCAGCAGGCAAGAGTTCTACGAGCAGTACTTC.

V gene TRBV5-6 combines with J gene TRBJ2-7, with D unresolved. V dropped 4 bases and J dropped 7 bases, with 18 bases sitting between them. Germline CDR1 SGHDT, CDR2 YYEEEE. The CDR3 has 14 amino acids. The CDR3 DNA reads TGTGCCAGCAGCCCCGCTTCGAGGCTTGGGGAGCAGTACTTC. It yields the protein CASSPASRLGEQYF.

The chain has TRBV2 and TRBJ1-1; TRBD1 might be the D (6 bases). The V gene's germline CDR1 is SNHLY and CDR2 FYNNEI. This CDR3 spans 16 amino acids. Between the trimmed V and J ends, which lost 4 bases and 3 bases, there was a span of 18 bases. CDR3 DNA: TGTGCCAGCAGTGGACGTGCCGGGACAACTTACACTGAAGCTTTCTTT. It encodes CASSGRAGTTYTEAFF.

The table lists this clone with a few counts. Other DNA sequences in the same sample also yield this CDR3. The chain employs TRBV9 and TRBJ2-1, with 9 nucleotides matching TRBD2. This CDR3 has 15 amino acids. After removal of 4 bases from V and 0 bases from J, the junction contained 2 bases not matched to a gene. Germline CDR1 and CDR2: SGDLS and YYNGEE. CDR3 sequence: CASSISGSSYNEQFF. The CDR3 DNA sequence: TGTGCCAGCAGCATTAGCGGGAGCTCCTACAATGAGCAGTTCTTC.

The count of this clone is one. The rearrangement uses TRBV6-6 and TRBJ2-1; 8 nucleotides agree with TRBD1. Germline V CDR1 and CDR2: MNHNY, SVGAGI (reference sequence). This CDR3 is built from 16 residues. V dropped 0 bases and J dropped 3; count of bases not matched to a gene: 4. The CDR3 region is CASSYSRTGNYNEQFF. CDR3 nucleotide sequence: TGTGCCAGCAGTTACTCGCGGACAGGGAACTACAATGAGCAGTTCTTC.

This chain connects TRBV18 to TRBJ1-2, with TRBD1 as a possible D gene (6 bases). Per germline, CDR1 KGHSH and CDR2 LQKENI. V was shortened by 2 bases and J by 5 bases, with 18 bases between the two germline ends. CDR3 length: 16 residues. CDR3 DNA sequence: TGTGCCAGCTCACCATTGTCTCCCGGGGGCGAATATGGCTACACCTTC. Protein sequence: CASSPLSPGGEYGYTF.

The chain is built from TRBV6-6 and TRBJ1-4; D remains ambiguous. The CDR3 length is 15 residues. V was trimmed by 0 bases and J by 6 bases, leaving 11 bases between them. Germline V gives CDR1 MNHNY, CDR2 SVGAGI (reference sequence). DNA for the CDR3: TGTGCCAGCAGTTACTCTACGGCCCAAGATGAAAAACTGTTTTTT. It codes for CASSYSTAQDEKLFF.

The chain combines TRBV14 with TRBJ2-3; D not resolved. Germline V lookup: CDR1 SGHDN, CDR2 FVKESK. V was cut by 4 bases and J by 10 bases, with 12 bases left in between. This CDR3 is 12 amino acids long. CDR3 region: CASSPQWGAQYF. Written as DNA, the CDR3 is TGTGCCAGCAGCCCTCAATGGGGTGCGCAGTATTTT.

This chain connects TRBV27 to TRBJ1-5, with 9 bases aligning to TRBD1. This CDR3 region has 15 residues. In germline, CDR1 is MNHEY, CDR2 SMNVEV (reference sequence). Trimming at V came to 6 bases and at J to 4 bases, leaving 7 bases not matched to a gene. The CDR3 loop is CASSLDRGGNQPQHF. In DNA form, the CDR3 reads TGTGCCAGCAGCCTAGACAGGGGGGGAAATCAGCCCCAGCATTTT.

The CDR3 DNA reads as TGTGCCAGCAGCAGGACGGAGGCTAGTTTTGGCTACACCTTC. It is translated as CASSRTEASFGYTF. The V call is TRBV7-9, the J call TRBJ1-2; no definite D call. V was pared by 5 bases and J by 7 bases, with 17 bases between. In germline, CDR1 is SEHNR, CDR2 FQNEAQ (reference sequence). The CDR3 sequence is 14 residues long.

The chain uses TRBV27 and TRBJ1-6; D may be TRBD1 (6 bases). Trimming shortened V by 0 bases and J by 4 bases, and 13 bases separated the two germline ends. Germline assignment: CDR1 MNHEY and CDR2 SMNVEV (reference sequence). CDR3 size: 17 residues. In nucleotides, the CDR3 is TGTGCCAGCAGTTTATCGATTGGGGGCAGGTATAATTCACCCCTCCACTTT. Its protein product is CASSLSIGGRYNSPLHF.

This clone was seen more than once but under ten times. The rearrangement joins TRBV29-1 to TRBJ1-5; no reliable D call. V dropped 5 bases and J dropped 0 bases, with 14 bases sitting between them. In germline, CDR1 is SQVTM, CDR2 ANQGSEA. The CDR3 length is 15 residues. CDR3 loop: CSVSGNSFSNQPQHF. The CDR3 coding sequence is TGCAGCGTTTCCGGGAACAGCTTTAGCAATCAGCCCCAGCATTTT.

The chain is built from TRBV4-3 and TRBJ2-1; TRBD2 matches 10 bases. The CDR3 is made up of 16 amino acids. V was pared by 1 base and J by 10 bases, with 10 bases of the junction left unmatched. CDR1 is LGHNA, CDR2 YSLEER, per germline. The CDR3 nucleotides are TGCGCCAGCAGCCAAGCTCCGAGGACAGCGGGAGGGGAGCAGTTCTTC. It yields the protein CASSQAPRTAGGEQFF.

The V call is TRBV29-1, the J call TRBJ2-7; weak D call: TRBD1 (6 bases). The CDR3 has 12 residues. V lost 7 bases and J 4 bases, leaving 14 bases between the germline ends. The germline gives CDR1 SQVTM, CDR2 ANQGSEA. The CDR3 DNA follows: TGCAGCGGTTCCTCGGGACAATACGAGCAGTACTTC. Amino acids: CSGSSGQYEQYF.

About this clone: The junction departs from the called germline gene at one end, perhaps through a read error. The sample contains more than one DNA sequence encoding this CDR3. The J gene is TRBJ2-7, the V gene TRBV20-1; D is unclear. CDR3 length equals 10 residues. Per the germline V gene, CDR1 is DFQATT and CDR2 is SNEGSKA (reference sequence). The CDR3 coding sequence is TGCAGTGCCAGAGTGGACGAGCAGTACTTC. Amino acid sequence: CSARVDEQYF.

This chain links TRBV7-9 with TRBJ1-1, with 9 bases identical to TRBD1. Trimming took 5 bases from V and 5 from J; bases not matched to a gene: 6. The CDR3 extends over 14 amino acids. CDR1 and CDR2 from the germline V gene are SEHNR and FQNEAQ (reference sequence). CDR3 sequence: CASSTETGGTEAFF. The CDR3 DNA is TGTGCCAGCAGCACGGAGACAGGGGGGACTGAAGCTTTCTTT.

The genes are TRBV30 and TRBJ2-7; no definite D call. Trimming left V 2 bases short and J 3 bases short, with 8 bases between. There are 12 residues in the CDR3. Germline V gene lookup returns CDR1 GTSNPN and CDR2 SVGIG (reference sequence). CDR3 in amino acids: CAWSTSHYEQYF. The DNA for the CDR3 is TGTGCCTGGAGTACCAGCCACTACGAGCAGTACTTC. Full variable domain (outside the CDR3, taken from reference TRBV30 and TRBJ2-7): SQTIHQWPATLVQPVGSPLSLECTVEGTSNPNLYWYRQAAGRGLQLLFYSVGIGQISSEVPQNLSASRPQDRQFILSSKKLLLSDSGFYLCAWSTSHYEQYFGPGTRLTVT.